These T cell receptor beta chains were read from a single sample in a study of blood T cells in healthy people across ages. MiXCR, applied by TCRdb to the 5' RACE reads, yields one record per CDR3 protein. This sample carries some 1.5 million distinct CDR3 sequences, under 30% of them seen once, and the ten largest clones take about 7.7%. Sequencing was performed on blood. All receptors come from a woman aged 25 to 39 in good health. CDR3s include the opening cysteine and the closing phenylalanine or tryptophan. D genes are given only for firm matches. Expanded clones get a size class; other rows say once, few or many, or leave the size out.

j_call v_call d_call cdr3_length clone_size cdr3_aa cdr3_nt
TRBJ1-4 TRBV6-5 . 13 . CASKLGGNEKLFF TGTGCCAGCAAGTTGGGAGGAAATGAAAAACTGTTTTTT
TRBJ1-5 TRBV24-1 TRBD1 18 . CATKPRTGKEKPNQPQHF TGTGCCACCAAGCCCCGGACAGGGAAGGAAAAGCCTAATCAGCCCCAGCATTTT
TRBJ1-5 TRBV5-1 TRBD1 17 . CASSPAGTVGSNQPQHF TGCGCCAGCAGCCCTGCCGGGACAGTCGGGAGCAATCAGCCCCAGCATTTT
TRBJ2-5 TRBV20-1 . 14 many CSARTRGSSETQYF TGCAGTGCTAGAACTAGGGGTAGCTCGGAGACCCAGTACTTC
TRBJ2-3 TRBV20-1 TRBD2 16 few CSARLAGGTYTDTQYF TGCAGTGCCCGACTAGCGGGGGGTACCTACACAGATACGCAGTATTTT
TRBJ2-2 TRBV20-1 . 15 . CSARVRAANTGELFF TGCAGTGCTAGAGTTAGGGCGGCGAACACCGGGGAGCTGTTTTTT
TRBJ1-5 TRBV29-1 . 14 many CSVEVPPPQQPQHF TGCAGCGTTGAAGTCCCCCCACCTCAACAGCCCCAGCATTTT
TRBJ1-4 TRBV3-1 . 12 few CASSPFQGKLFF TGTGCCAGCAGCCCGTTCCAGGGGAAACTGTTTTTT
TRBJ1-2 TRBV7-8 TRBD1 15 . CASSLLGQGFYGYTF TGTGCCAGCAGCTTATTGGGACAGGGATTCTATGGCTACACCTTC
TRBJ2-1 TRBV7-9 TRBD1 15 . CASSPGQMGDDEQFF TGTGCCAGCAGCCCGGGACAGATGGGAGACGATGAGCAGTTCTTC
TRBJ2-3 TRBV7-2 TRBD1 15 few CASSQRTGGRDTQYF TGTGCCAGCAGCCAGCGGACAGGGGGGAGAGATACGCAGTATTTT
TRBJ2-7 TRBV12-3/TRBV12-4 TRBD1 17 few CASSKTPGTGMGGEQYF TGTGCCAGCAGTAAAACCCCCGGGACAGGGATGGGAGGCGAGCAGTACTTC
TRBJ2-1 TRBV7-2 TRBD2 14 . CASSARLAAYEQFF TGTGCCAGCAGCGCGAGACTAGCGGCGTACGAGCAGTTCTTC
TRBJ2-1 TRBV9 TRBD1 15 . CASSPVRDRGYEQFF TGTGCCAGCAGCCCAGTGAGGGACAGGGGATATGAGCAGTTCTTC
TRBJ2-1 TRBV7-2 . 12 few CASSLRGGRQFF TGTGCCAGCAGCTTAAGAGGGGGTAGGCAGTTCTTC
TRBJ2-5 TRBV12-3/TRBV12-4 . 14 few CASSPGNHQETQYF TGTGCCAGCAGTCCTGGAAACCACCAGGAGACCCAGTACTTC
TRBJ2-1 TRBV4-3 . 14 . CASSQTARGRRQFF TGCGCCAGCAGCCAAACGGCGAGAGGACGAAGGCAGTTCTTC
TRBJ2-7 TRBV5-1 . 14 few CASKQGGTSYEQYF TGCGCCAGCAAGCAGGGGGGTACCTCCTACGAGCAGTACTTC
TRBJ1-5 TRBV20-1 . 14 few CSARSAGSNQPQHF TGCAGTGCTAGGTCGGCGGGTAGCAATCAGCCCCAGCATTTT
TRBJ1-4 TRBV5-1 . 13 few CASSKRPEEKLFF TGCGCCAGCAGCAAAAGGCCAGAGGAAAAACTGTTTTTT
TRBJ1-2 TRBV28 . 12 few CASNPPGKGYTF TGTGCCAGCAATCCACCGGGGAAGGGCTACACCTTC
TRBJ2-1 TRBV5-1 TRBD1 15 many CASSGGTGSGNEQFF TGCGCCAGCAGCGGAGGGACAGGATCGGGGAATGAGCAGTTCTTC
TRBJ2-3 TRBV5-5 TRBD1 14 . CASSFQGGTDTQYF TGTGCCAGCAGCTTTCAGGGGGGCACAGATACGCAGTATTTT
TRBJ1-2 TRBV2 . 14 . CASIKGPGKEGYTF TGTGCCAGCATCAAAGGGCCAGGGAAGGAAGGCTACACCTTC
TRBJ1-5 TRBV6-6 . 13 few CATGAGEGQPQHF TGTGCCACCGGAGCAGGGGAAGGTCAGCCCCAGCATTTT
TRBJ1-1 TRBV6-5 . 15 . CASSRLLQGGTEAFF TGTGCCAGCAGTCGACTATTACAGGGTGGCACTGAAGCTTTCTTT
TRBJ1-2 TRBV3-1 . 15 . CASSQEAGTGYGYTF TGTGCCAGCAGCCAAGAAGCCGGGACGGGATATGGCTACACCTTC
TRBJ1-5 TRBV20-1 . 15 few CSARIPGPGSQPQHF TGCAGTGCTAGGATACCGGGCCCAGGAAGTCAGCCCCAGCATTTT
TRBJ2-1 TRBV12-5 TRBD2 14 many CASGLSIVAGVQFF TGTGCTAGTGGTTTGTCAATCGTAGCGGGAGTGCAGTTCTTC
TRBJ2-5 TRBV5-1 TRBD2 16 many CASSRSPGGLQETQYF TGCGCCAGCAGCCGGTCGCCGGGAGGACTTCAAGAGACCCAGTACTTC
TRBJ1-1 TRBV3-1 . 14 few CASSWGESNTEAFF TGTGCCAGCAGCTGGGGGGAATCGAACACTGAAGCTTTCTTT
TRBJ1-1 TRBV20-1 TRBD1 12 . CSASEGQEEAFF TGCAGTGCTAGTGAAGGACAGGAGGAAGCTTTCTTT
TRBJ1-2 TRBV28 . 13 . CASSFEAVYGYTF TGTGCCAGCAGTTTCGAGGCAGTTTATGGCTACACCTTC
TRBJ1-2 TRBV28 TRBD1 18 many CASSSPFPGDRRGYGYTF TGTGCCAGCAGTTCTCCGTTTCCAGGGGACAGACGGGGCTATGGCTACACCTTC
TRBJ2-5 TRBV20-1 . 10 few CSAAFGTQYF TGCAGTGCAGCCTTCGGGACCCAGTACTTC
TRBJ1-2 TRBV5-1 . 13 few CASSLDGNRGYTF TGCGCCAGCAGCTTGGACGGGAACCGTGGCTACACCTTC
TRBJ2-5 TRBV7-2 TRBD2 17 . CASSRTLVQREKETQYF TGTGCCAGCAGCCGTACCTTAGTACAGCGGGAGAAAGAGACCCAGTACTTC
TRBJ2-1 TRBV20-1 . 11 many CSARGSREQFF TGCAGTGCTAGGGGCTCCAGGGAGCAGTTCTTC
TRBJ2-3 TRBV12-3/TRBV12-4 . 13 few CASSQVRADTQYF TGTGCCAGCAGTCAAGTGCGGGCGGATACGCAGTATTTT
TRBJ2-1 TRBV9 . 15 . CASSPIGAKDNEQFF TGTGCCAGCAGCCCAATAGGAGCCAAAGACAATGAGCAGTTCTTC
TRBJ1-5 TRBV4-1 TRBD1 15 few CASCQEGQGLRPQHF TGCGCCAGCTGCCAAGAGGGACAGGGACTTCGGCCCCAGCATTTT
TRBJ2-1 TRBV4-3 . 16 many CASSQDLGVGGNEQFF TGCGCCAGCAGCCAAGACCTAGGGGTTGGAGGTAATGAGCAGTTCTTC
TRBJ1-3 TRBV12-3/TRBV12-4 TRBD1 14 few CASSTGTGGGTIYF TGTGCCAGCAGTACCGGGACAGGCGGTGGAACCATATATTTT
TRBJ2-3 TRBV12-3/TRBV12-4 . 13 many CASSADPQGTQYF TGTGCCAGCAGTGCGGACCCTCAGGGTACGCAGTATTTT
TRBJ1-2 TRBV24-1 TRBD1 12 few CATRLDRDGYTF TGTGCCACCAGGTTGGACAGGGATGGCTACACCTTC
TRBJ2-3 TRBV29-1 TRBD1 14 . CSASGQFGTDTQYF TGCAGCGCCTCGGGACAGTTTGGGACAGATACGCAGTATTTT